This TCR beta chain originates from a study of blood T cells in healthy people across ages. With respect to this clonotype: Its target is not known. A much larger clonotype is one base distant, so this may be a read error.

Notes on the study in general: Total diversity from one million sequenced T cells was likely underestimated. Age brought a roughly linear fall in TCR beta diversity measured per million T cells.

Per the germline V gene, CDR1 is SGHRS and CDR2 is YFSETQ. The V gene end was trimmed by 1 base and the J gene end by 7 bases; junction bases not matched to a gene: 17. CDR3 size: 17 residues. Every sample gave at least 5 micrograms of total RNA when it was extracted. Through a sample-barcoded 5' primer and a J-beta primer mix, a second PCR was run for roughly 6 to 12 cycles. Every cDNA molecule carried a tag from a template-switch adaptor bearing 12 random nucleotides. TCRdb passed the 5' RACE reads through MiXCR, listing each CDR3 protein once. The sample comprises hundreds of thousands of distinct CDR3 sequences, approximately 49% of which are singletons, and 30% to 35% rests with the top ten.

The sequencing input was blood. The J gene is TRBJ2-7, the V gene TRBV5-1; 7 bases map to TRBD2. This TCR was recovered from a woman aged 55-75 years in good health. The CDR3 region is CASSLSGGGSSYNEQYF. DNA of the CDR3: TGCGCCAGCAGCTTGTCTGGGGGAGGGAGCTCCTACAATGAGCAGTACTTC.